This T cell receptor beta chain emerged from a study of T cells after yellow fever vaccination. Trimming took 7 bases from V and 5 from J, leaving 11 bases between them. Germline CDR1 SGHTA, CDR2 FQGNSA. The CDR3 totals 12 residues. Using its own MiXCR run on the 5' RACE reads, TCRdb lists one record per CDR3 protein. The repertoire holds hundreds of thousands of distinct CDR3 sequences, approximately 19% seen once, with around 17% in the top ten. The V call is TRBV7-2, the J call TRBJ2-5; D is unclear. Sequenced material: PBMCs, taken before the yellow fever booster vaccination. The origin of this receptor is a man between 18 and 35 years old who received the YFV17D yellow fever vaccine. CDR3 nucleotide sequence: TGTGCCAGCACCGTCGAGGTTGAGACCCAGTACTTC. Its translation: CASTVEVETQYF.